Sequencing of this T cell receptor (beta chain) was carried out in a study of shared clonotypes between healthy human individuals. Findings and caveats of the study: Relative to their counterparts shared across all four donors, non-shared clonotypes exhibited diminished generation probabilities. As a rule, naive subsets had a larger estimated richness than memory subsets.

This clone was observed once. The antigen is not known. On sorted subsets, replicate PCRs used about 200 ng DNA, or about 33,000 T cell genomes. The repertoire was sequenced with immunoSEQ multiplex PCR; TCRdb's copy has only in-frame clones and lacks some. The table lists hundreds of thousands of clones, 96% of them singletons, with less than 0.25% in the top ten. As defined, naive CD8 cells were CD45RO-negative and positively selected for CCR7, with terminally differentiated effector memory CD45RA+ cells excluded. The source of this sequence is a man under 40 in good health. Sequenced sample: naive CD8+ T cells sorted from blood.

The CDR3 sequence: CASSPTHFLDGYTF. CDR3 DNA: TGTGCCAGCAGCCCGACTCACTTTCTGGATGGCTACACCTTC. This chain joins TRBV7-9 and TRBJ1-2, with D unclear. Trimming stripped 5 bases from V and 6 bases from J, with 16 bases between. The germline V gene encodes CDR1 SEHNR and CDR2 FQNEAQ (reference sequence). The CDR3 runs 14 residues.